The T cell receptor (beta chain) described here comes from a study of T cell clonotyping in hematopoietic cell transplantation. General study points: Few recipient clonotypes overlapped donors; over 95% were de novo at given depth.

Libraries were prepared by immunoSEQ multiplex PCR; TCRdb keeps only in-frame clonotypes and omits some of them. The data show over 9,000 clones, roughly 80% seen once. Looked up from germline, CDR1 is SEHNR and CDR2 is FQNEAQ (reference sequence). Trimming took off 4 bases at V and 6 bases at J, with 7 bases between the two ends. This CDR3 region has 12 residues. As concerns this clone: Its antigen remains unidentified.

The input for sequencing was PBMCs, taken at the time of graft-versus-host disease after allogeneic stem cell transplant. The chain uses TRBV7-9 and TRBJ1-5; no firm D call. The sequence came from a male patient aged 55 to 69 who had an allogeneic stem cell transplant from an unrelated donor, so the T cells may come from the graft donor. Some clones in this sample may be carry-over from other donors' samples. The CDR3 loop is CASSSAGQPQHF. As DNA, the CDR3 is TGTGCCAGCAGCTCCGCCGGTCAGCCCCAGCATTTT.